This is a list of T cell receptor beta chains from one sample in a study of vaccination and CD4 T cells after COVID-19. The antigens for these receptors are not known. TCRdb processed the PCR reads anew with MiXCR; each CDR3 protein has one entry. The sample holds roughly 20,000 distinct CDR3 sequences, roughly 55% seen once. This sample comprised CD4+ T cells from blood, cultured in vitro, obtained before SARS-CoV-2 vaccination. The origin of the receptors is a human donor who had recovered from COVID-19. Both conserved end residues are part of each CDR3. A D gene is named only where the DNA matches it firmly. Part of the rows lack a size; the others show once, few, many or a class for expanded clones.

j_call	clone_size	v_call	d_call	cdr3_aa	cdr3_nt
TRBJ1-2	NA	TRBV29-1	NA	CSVGDGLYGYTF	TGCAGCGTGGGGGACGGACTCTATGGCTACACCTTC
TRBJ2-3	few	TRBV7-2	NA	CASSLTRTADTQYF	TGTGCCAGCAGCTTAACTCGTACAGCAGATACGCAGTATTTT
TRBJ2-5	NA	TRBV2	TRBD2	CASSAAGTIPSAQYF	TGTGCCAGCAGTGCCGCCGGGACTATCCCATCGGCCCAGTACTTC
TRBJ2-2	few	TRBV7-3	NA	CASSLGDRTNTGELFF	TGTGCCAGCAGCTTGGGAGACCGGACGAACACCGGGGAGCTGTTTTTT
TRBJ1-1	NA	TRBV7-3	TRBD1	CASSLRQGPGTEAFF	TGTGCCAGCAGCCTGAGACAGGGTCCAGGCACTGAAGCTTTCTTT
TRBJ2-7	NA	TRBV6-1	NA	CASREWTDYEQYF	TGTGCCAGCAGAGAGTGGACGGATTACGAGCAGTACTTC
TRBJ1-1	NA	TRBV7-2	TRBD1	CASSEDRGRGEAFF	TGTGCCAGCAGCGAAGACAGGGGGCGCGGGGAAGCTTTCTTT
TRBJ1-1	few	TRBV2	NA	CASRLSHGVNTEAFF	TGTGCCAGCAGACTCTCCCACGGGGTGAACACTGAAGCTTTCTTT
TRBJ1-3	NA	TRBV21-1	NA	CASSTNGLLAGGNTIYF	TGTGCCAGCAGCACTAACGGACTCCTTGCGGGTGGAAACACCATATATTTT
TRBJ2-1	NA	TRBV20-1	NA	CSAEGVLSSYNEQFF	TGCAGTGCTGAGGGAGTTTTAAGCTCCTACAATGAGCAGTTCTTC
TRBJ2-7	once	TRBV11-3	NA	CASSRGASSYEQYF	TGTGCCAGCAGTCGAGGGGCCAGCTCCTACGAGCAGTACTTC
TRBJ1-5	NA	TRBV6-2/TRBV6-3	TRBD1	CASSLQGFQPQHF	TGTGCCAGCAGTTTACAGGGGTTCCAGCCCCAGCATTTT
TRBJ1-5	NA	TRBV6-2/TRBV6-3	TRBD1	CASSYAGGRQPQHF	TGTGCCAGCAGTTACGCAGGGGGACGGCAGCCCCAGCATTTT
TRBJ2-2	NA	TRBV28	NA	CASRLDSTGELFF	TGTGCCAGCAGGCTTGACAGTACCGGGGAGCTGTTTTTT
TRBJ1-1	NA	TRBV11-2	NA	CASSLALRGENTEAFF	TGTGCCAGCAGCTTAGCTCTCAGGGGCGAAAACACTGAAGCTTTCTTT
TRBJ2-5	few	TRBV7-9	NA	CASSQRGTQYF	TGTGCCAGCAGCCAAAGGGGGACCCAGTACTTC
TRBJ2-5	NA	TRBV12-3/TRBV12-4	NA	CASSLLGDQYF	TGTGCCAGCAGTTTGTTAGGGGACCAGTACTTC
TRBJ1-2	NA	TRBV18	NA	CASSAPGRTSSNYGYTF	TGTGCCAGCTCGGCGCCGGGACGGACCTCTTCTAACTATGGCTACACCTTC
TRBJ1-2	few	TRBV6-2/TRBV6-3	NA	CASSRLERGYGYTF	TGTGCCAGCAGTCGCCTTGAGAGGGGCTATGGCTACACCTTC
TRBJ2-4	NA	TRBV6-1	NA	CASSPGFRADSKNIQYF	TGTGCCAGCAGCCCTGGATTTAGAGCGGACTCCAAAAACATTCAGTACTTC
TRBJ1-2	NA	TRBV19	TRBD1	CASSNGQGIYGYTF	TGTGCCAGTAGTAATGGACAGGGTATCTATGGCTACACCTTC
TRBJ2-7	NA	TRBV20-1	TRBD2	CSALSLAGEYEQYF	TGCAGTGCTCTTTCCCTAGCGGGAGAATACGAGCAGTACTTC
TRBJ1-6	NA	TRBV7-9	NA	CASSLEGGNNSPLHF	TGCGCCAGCAGCTTGGAGGGGGGGAATAATTCACCCCTCCACTTT
TRBJ2-5	NA	TRBV11-3	TRBD2	CASSLDSASGAETQYF	TGTGCCAGCAGCTTAGATAGTGCTAGCGGGGCTGAGACCCAGTACTTC
TRBJ1-1	NA	TRBV6-5	NA	CASSYAQVGTEAFF	TGTGCCAGCAGTTACGCCCAGGTTGGCACTGAAGCTTTCTTT
TRBJ1-5	NA	TRBV30	TRBD1	CAWGGQNNQPQHF	TGTGCCTGGGGGGGACAGAACAATCAGCCCCAGCATTTT
TRBJ1-2	few	TRBV7-2	NA	CASSLERWGYTF	TGTGCCAGCAGCTTAGAACGATGGGGCTACACCTTC
TRBJ1-1	NA	TRBV6-5	TRBD1	CASSSLRGRERTEAFF	TGTGCCAGCAGTTCCCTCAGGGGGCGCGAGCGGACTGAAGCTTTCTTT
TRBJ1-5	NA	TRBV7-6	NA	CASSLSGGSNQPQHF	TGTGCCAGCAGCTTAAGCGGAGGGAGCAATCAGCCCCAGCATTTT
TRBJ1-3	NA	TRBV4-1	TRBD1	CASSQETRDRGSGNTIYF	TGCGCCAGCAGCCAGGAAACCCGGGACAGAGGGTCTGGAAACACCATATATTTT
TRBJ2-2	few	TRBV15	NA	CATSRARGGGNTGELFF	TGTGCCACCAGCAGAGCGAGGGGAGGGGGCAACACCGGGGAGCTGTTTTTT
TRBJ2-5	NA	TRBV28	NA	CASSPAGNQETQYF	TGTGCCAGCAGCCCGGCCGGGAACCAAGAGACCCAGTACTTC
TRBJ2-7	NA	TRBV6-2/TRBV6-3	NA	CASRYGDYEQYF	TGTGCCAGCAGATACGGAGACTACGAGCAGTACTTC
TRBJ2-4	NA	TRBV6-1	NA	CASRQGPSKNIQYF	TGTGCCAGCAGGCAGGGACCTTCCAAAAACATTCAGTACTTC
TRBJ1-6	once	TRBV10-3	NA	CAIRRGDGSPLHF	TGTGCCATCCGCCGGGGGGATGGTTCACCCCTCCACTTT